The TCR beta chain described here comes from a study of blood T cell repertoires in COVID-19 (dated by TCRdb to 2018 to 2021). Concerning the study at large: Samples from collaborators originated in the United States, Italy and Spain and spanned both the acute and convalescent phases of COVID-19. A de-identified subject ID, COVID-19 status, age in years and sex were almost always included in the sample metadata. Where HLA class I and class II types were available, the types were taken from metadata supplied by the sample provider, not from assay-based typing. The prospective study material was composed of cDNA or gDNA derived from T cells, B-cell-depleted T cells, or PBMCs. Samples came from the ongoing ImmuneRACE study (first 160 participants) plus 1,254 subjects from 6 global collaborators. Subjects who had been exposed to COVID-19, were actively infected with it, or had recovered from it provided the deeply sampled blood TCRbeta repertoires that made up the dataset. A freely available public database, intended as a resource for researchers studying the immune response to SARS-CoV-2, is where the repertoires were released. Findings and caveats that apply to the study as a whole: The quantity of clinical and demographic metadata differed by source and by participant and was supplied without curation.

Another Seattle source contributed samples from volunteer blood donors who had recovered from COVID-19. Collaborating institutions collected whole blood in K2EDTA tubes following their own protocols. Collaborator samples were shipped for TCRbeta analysis as frozen whole blood, isolated PBMCs, or DNA extracted from either sample type. V and J lose 4 bases and 2 bases, and a span of 9 bases separates them. Taken from the germline V gene, the CDR1 and CDR2 loops are SNHLY and FYNNEI. Taken from cysteine to phenylalanine, the CDR3 has 14 residues. Left in the record is the CDR3 DNA by itself, 42 bases read in frame from the first base. TCRbeta CDR3 regions were amplified from genomic DNA using the immunoSEQ Assay, a bias-controlled multiplex PCR. Concerning the study's data processing: Within the assay, amplification of reference gene primers was used to estimate how many nucleated cells each sample contained. To quantify the absolute abundance of each unique TCRbeta CDR3 rearrangement, sequence reads were collapsed and filtered. For each sample, productive Simpson clonality was calculated by taking the square root of Simpson's diversity index across productive rearrangements. TCRdb mirrors the immuneACCESS table, restricted to in-frame sequences. Some clones are absent from its copies; in checked studies, under half trace to an unresolved V gene, and the reason for the others is unknown. That table furnishes V, J and clone size, whereas the DNA furnished D and trimming. The sample contains 60,000 to 85,000 clones, approximately 80% of them found a single time. Around a sixth of the sample is in the top ten clones.

Points on this clone: The target of this receptor is not known. No base quality information exists; no much larger clone differs at one position.

The chain links TRBV2 with TRBJ1-5; 6 matching bases give a weak D call of TRBD1. Sequencing was performed on peripheral blood. The clonotype comes from an older man who had recovered from COVID-19. The CDR3 protein sequence reads: CASSGGQGNQPQHF. The DNA reads TGTGCCAGCAGTGGGGGGCAGGGCAATCAGCCCCAGCATTTT. With all but the CDR3 taken from the reference TRBV2 and TRBJ1-5 genes, the full variable domain is: EPEVTQTPSHQVTQMGQEVILRCVPISNHLYFYWYRQILGQKVEFLVSFYNNEISEKSEIFDDQFSVERPDGSNFTLKIRSTKLEDSAMYFCASSGGQGNQPQHFGDGTRLSIL.